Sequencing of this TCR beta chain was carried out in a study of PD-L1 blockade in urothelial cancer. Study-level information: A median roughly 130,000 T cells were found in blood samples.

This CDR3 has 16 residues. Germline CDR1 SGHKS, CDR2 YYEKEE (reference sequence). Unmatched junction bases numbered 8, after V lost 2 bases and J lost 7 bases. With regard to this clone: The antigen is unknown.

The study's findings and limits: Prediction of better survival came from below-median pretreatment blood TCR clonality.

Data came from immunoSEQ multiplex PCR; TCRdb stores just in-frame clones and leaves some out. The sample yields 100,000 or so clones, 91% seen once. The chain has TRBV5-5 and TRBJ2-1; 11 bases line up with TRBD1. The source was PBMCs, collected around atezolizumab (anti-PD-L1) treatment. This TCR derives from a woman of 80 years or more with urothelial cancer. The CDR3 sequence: CASSFLGQGAGNEQFF. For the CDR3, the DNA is TGTGCCAGCAGCTTCCTCGGACAGGGGGCGGGGAATGAGCAGTTCTTC.